The 15 T cell receptor beta chains given below trace back to one sample, sequenced in a study of blood T cell repertoires in COVID-19. Sequencing was performed with immunoSEQ multiplex PCR; in TCRdb, only in-frame clones are kept and a portion is missing. The sample yields about 130,000 clones, roughly 90% seen once. Source material: PBMCs or T cells enriched from blood (not recorded which). The origin of the receptors is a man between 50 and 59 years old who had recovered from COVID-19.

J is TRBJ2-5 and V is TRBV14, with D perhaps TRBD2 (6 bases). This CDR3 comprises 14 residues. Per germline, CDR1 SGHDN and CDR2 FVKESK. V shed 4 bases and J shed 5 bases, with 14 bases lying between them. DNA for the CDR3: TGTGCCAGCAGCCGCGGGACCCTAAGGGAGACCCAGTACTTC. It is translated as CASSRGTLRETQYF.

The rearrangement joins TRBV5-1 to TRBJ2-3; TRBD2 is a possible D gene (6 bases). V lost 0 bases and J lost 5, with 10 bases in between. The CDR3 covers 14 residues. Germline CDR1 and CDR2: SGHRS and YFSETQ. CDR3 residues: CASSLATGEDTQYF. The CDR3, as DNA: TGCGCCAGCAGCTTGGCCACGGGGGAAGATACGCAGTATTTT.

The J gene is TRBJ1-4, the V gene TRBV14; TRBD1 agrees at 9 bases. In germline, CDR1 is SGHDN, CDR2 FVKESK. This CDR3 is built from 17 residues. Losses at the gene ends were 4 bases for V and 3 bases for J; bases not matched to a gene: 9. DNA of the CDR3: TGTGCCAGCAGCCCGCGCAGGACAGGGGTTTCTAATGAAAAACTGTTTTTT. This codes for CASSPRRTGVSNEKLFF.

The chain uses TRBV9 and TRBJ2-3, with D tentatively TRBD2 (5 bases). This CDR3 spans 15 amino acids. The germline V and J ends were trimmed by 4 bases and 3 bases, with 15 bases remaining between them. CDR1 and CDR2 (germline): SGDLS, YYNGEE. CDR3 bases: TGTGCCAGCAGCCCATCAGCGGTGACGACAGATACGCAGTATTTT. It is translated as CASSPSAVTTDTQYF.

The chain joins TRBV12-5 to TRBJ1-1; TRBD1 is a possible D gene (5 bases). Germline CDR1 is LGHNT and CDR2 is FRNRAP. V was pared by 0 bases and J by 1 base, with 12 bases between. The CDR3 loop spans 16 amino acids. The CDR3: CASGLVVGDRNTEAFF. DNA of the CDR3: TGTGCTAGTGGTTTGGTAGTAGGGGATAGGAACACTGAAGCTTTCTTT.

The V and J genes are TRBV11-2 and TRBJ1-5; D is ambiguous. Trimming pared 2 bases from V and 5 bases from J, leaving 7 bases between. The CDR3 spans 13 residues. Germline CDR1 SGHAT, CDR2 FQNNGV. Written as DNA, the CDR3 is TGTGCCAGCAGCTTAATTAATGATCAGCCCCAGCATTTT. Its translation: CASSLINDQPQHF.

The chain employs TRBV27 and TRBJ1-4, with D tentatively TRBD1 (5 bases). This CDR3 is 14 amino acids long. Germline V CDR1 and CDR2: MNHEY, SMNVEV (reference sequence). V lost 1 base and J 7 bases, leaving 10 bases between the germline ends. The CDR3 sequence is CASSLWSGGEKLFF. DNA of the CDR3: TGTGCCAGCAGTTTATGGTCGGGGGGTGAAAAACTGTTTTTT.

The chain couples TRBV7-6 to TRBJ2-3; 7 nucleotides match TRBD2. The CDR3 length is 20 residues. Germline loops: CDR1 SGHVS, CDR2 FNYEAQ. J lost 7 bases, V lost 1 base, and 23 bases had no gene match. CDR3 protein: CASSLGLILAVVPSKNTQYF. The DNA of the CDR3 is TGTGCCAGCAGCTTAGGTTTAATTCTAGCGGTCGTGCCAAGCAAGAATACGCAGTATTTT.

V is TRBV5-1 and J is TRBJ2-7, with TRBD2 matching 14 bases. V was clipped by 4 bases and J by 7 bases; unmatched bases: 13. Germline lookup yields CDR1 SGHRS and CDR2 YFSETQ. There are 17 residues in the CDR3. The CDR3 is CASSPEGGTSGSREQYF. The CDR3 DNA reads TGCGCCAGCAGCCCGGAAGGAGGGACTAGCGGGAGTAGAGAGCAGTACTTC.

This clone was seen a few times. The chain uses TRBV28 and TRBJ1-2; no clear D gene. Germline V CDR1 and CDR2: MDHEN, SYDVKM. Between the trimmed V and J ends, which lost 2 bases and 2 bases, there was a span of 9 bases. CDR3 length: 14 residues. The CDR3 loop reads CASSLQGRNYGYTF. The CDR3 coding sequence is TGTGCCAGCAGTTTACAAGGGAGGAACTATGGCTACACCTTC.

In this sample, this clone turned up a few times. The chain uses TRBV7-3 and TRBJ1-6, with 8 bases identical to TRBD1. V trimming: 1 base; J trimming: 9 bases; junction bases outside the gene matches: 8. The CDR3 totals 16 residues. Per the germline V gene, CDR1 is SGHTA and CDR2 is FQGTGA. DNA for the CDR3: TGTGCCAGCAGCTTAAGAGCCAGGGGGCAGGGTTCACCCCTCCACTTT. Encoded protein: CASSLRARGQGSPLHF.

J is TRBJ1-1 and V is TRBV6-5; no definite D call. CDR3 length equals 13 residues. CDR1 and CDR2 (germline): MNHEY, SVGAGI. Trimming stripped 6 bases from V and 0 bases from J, with 8 bases between. The CDR3 sequence is CASSVDMNTEAFF. CDR3 nucleotides: TGTGCCAGCAGCGTTGACATGAACACTGAAGCTTTCTTT.

This sequence joins TRBV18 and TRBJ1-3; D call uncertain. The germline V gene encodes CDR1 KGHSH and CDR2 LQKENI. The length of the CDR3 is 16 residues. V lost 4 bases and J lost 3, with 16 bases in between. CDR3 in amino acids: CASSLWEGKNGNTIYF. CDR3 coding DNA: TGTGCCAGCTCACTCTGGGAGGGCAAAAATGGAAACACCATATATTTT.

J is TRBJ1-2 and V is TRBV20-1; TRBD1 is a possible D gene (5 bases). Germline V lookup: CDR1 DFQATT, CDR2 SNEGSKA (reference sequence). Trimming took 2 bases from V and 5 from J, leaving 6 bases between them. This CDR3 region has 11 residues. CDR3 sequence reads: CSARQGYGYTF. The CDR3, as DNA: TGCAGTGCTAGACAGGGATATGGCTACACCTTC.

CDR3 amino acids: CASSRGRQGYTF. The DNA for the CDR3 is TGTGCCAGCAGTAGGGGCCGCCAGGGCTACACCTTC. The chain recombines TRBV5-4 with TRBJ1-2; tentative D call: TRBD1 (5 bases). Germline loops: CDR1 SGHNT, CDR2 YYREEE (reference sequence). Deletions cut 5 bases from V and 8 bases from J, with 13 bases between. This CDR3 is built from 12 residues.